The 24 T cell receptor beta chains reported below all come from one sample, sequenced in a study of blood T cells in healthy people across ages. PCR was performed a second time for roughly 7 to 11 cycles using a sample-barcoded 5' primer and a J-beta primer mix. TCRdb passed the 5' RACE reads through MiXCR, listing each CDR3 protein once. The sample contains around 1.5 million distinct CDR3 sequences, roughly 40% of which appear only once. Sequencing was carried out using blood. These receptors were collected from a woman aged 18-29 years in good health.

The J gene is TRBJ1-1, the V gene TRBV20-1; 10 nucleotides agree with TRBD1. The V gene end was trimmed by 6 bases and the J gene end by 5 bases; junction bases not matched to a gene: 18. The CDR3 covers 17 residues. The germline CDR1 and CDR2 sequences are DFQATT and SNEGSKA (reference sequence). The CDR3 loop is CSAASDRGYWERTEAFF. The DNA of the CDR3 is TGCAGTGCAGCCTCGGACAGGGGGTATTGGGAAAGGACTGAAGCTTTCTTT.

V gene TRBV28 combines with J gene TRBJ1-2; D is perhaps TRBD1 (5 bases). The CDR3 runs 13 residues. The germline V gene encodes CDR1 MDHEN and CDR2 SYDVKM. With 5 bases removed from V and 7 bases from J, the gap between germline ends came to 14 bases. The DNA of the CDR3 is TGTGCCAGCAGTGGGGGGACGGCAATTGGCTACACCTTC. Translated: CASSGGTAIGYTF.

The chain combines TRBV10-1 with TRBJ1-3; D possibly corresponds to TRBD1 (5 bases). The CDR3 loop spans 13 amino acids. Trimming removed 3 bases at V and 5 bases at J, with 8 bases between. CDR1 is WNHNN and CDR2 is SYGVQD in the germline V gene (reference sequence). In DNA form, the CDR3 reads TGCGCCAGCAGTGAAGGGACGCGAAACACCATATATTTT. This codes for CASSEGTRNTIYF.

In this sample, this clonotype turned up a few times. The chain joins TRBV10-3 to TRBJ2-3, with D perhaps assigned TRBD1 or TRBD2 (5 bases each). CDR1 is ENHRY and CDR2 is SYGVKD in the germline V gene. This CDR3 comprises 13 residues. V gave up 11 bases and J gave up 7 bases, with 19 bases separating them. CDR3 sequence (DNA): TGTGCCTCCGGGCCAGGGAGTCTGAATACGCAGTATTTT. Its protein product is CASGPGSLNTQYF.

As regards this clonotype: The junction departs from the called germline gene at one end, perhaps through a read error. The V call is TRBV28, the J call TRBJ1-2; TRBD1 matches at 8 bases. This CDR3 is built from 13 residues. In germline, CDR1 is MDHEN, CDR2 SYDVKM. CDR3 sequence reads: CASSLGQGYGYNF. The CDR3 bases are TGTGCCAGCAGCCTCGGACAGGGTTATGGCTACAACTTC.

This clonotype has only a few counts. The chain has TRBV12-3 or TRBV12-4 and TRBJ1-2; D is unclear. Trimming took 3 bases from V and 6 from J, leaving 11 bases between them. The CDR3 has 13 residues. CDR3 DNA sequence: TGTGCCAGCAGTTTGGGTGTCGGGGATGGCTACACCTTC. This encodes CASSLGVGDGYTF.

This chain links TRBV27 with TRBJ2-3, with 7 bases that match TRBD1. The CDR3 has 15 amino acids. Unmatched junction bases numbered 2, after V lost 2 bases and J lost 0 bases. The germline gives CDR1 MNHEY, CDR2 SMNVEV (reference sequence). Here the CDR3 reads CASSLKGASTDTQYF. The CDR3 DNA follows: TGTGCCAGCAGTTTAAAGGGGGCGAGCACAGATACGCAGTATTTT.

This chain uses TRBV13 with TRBJ2-3; 10 bases are a match to TRBD2. V was pared by 1 base and J by 1 base, with 20 bases of the junction left unmatched. Germline V gene data show CDR1 as PRHDT and CDR2 as FYEKMQ (reference sequence). CDR3 size: 22 residues. The CDR3: CASSLENPWASGRGSGTDTQYF. CDR3 in DNA: TGTGCCAGCAGCTTAGAAAACCCCTGGGCTAGCGGGAGAGGGTCGGGCACAGATACGCAGTATTTT.

This clonotype is a singleton in its sample. The chain uses TRBV6-2 or TRBV6-3 and TRBJ1-4, with a tentative D call TRBD1 (6 bases). The germline V gene encodes CDR1 MNHEY and CDR2 SVGEGT. The CDR3 consists of 15 residues. With 2 bases removed from V and 7 bases from J, the gap between germline ends came to 14 bases. The CDR3 nucleotides are TGTGCCAGCAGTTACGGGGGGGCAGTTGGTGAAAAACTGTTTTTT. Its protein product is CASSYGGAVGEKLFF.

The chain combines TRBV7-9 with TRBJ1-4; the D is unclear. The CDR3 runs to 14 residues. The V gene's germline CDR1 is SEHNR and CDR2 FQNEAQ (reference sequence). V gave up 5 bases and J gave up 12 bases, with 19 bases separating them. This chain's CDR3 is CASSVQGVVEELFF. Here the CDR3 DNA reads TGTGCCAGCAGCGTACAAGGTGTCGTAGAGGAACTGTTTTTT.

The chain is built from TRBV3-1 and TRBJ2-1, with 7 bases identical to TRBD1. The J call may be wrong; the DNA end is better matched by TRBJ2-7. The CDR3 is 16 residues long. Germline CDR1 LGHDT, CDR2 YNNKEL (reference sequence). The CDR3 coding sequence is TGTGCCAGCAGCCAAGGTCAACAGGGGATCTACAATGAGCAGTACTTC. This sequence encodes CASSQGQQGIYNEQYF.

This clonotype was seen a handful of times. The gene calls are TRBV20-1 and TRBJ2-2; the D is unclear. The CDR3 loop spans 14 amino acids. Per the germline V gene, CDR1 is DFQATT and CDR2 is SNEGSKA (reference sequence). V lost 0 bases, J lost 4 bases, and 9 bases lay in between. The CDR3: CSARDGSRTGELFF. CDR3 nucleotide sequence: TGCAGTGCTAGAGATGGGTCGCGCACCGGGGAGCTGTTTTTT.

This clonotype was observed a handful of times. The gene calls are TRBV6-5 and TRBJ2-3; 8 nucleotides align to TRBD2. After removal of 8 bases from V and 0 bases from J, the junction contained 4 bases not matched to a gene. Per the germline V gene, CDR1 is MNHEY and CDR2 is SVGAGI. CDR3 length: 14 amino acids. The CDR3: CASQLAASTDTQYF. DNA for the CDR3: TGTGCCAGCCAACTAGCGGCTAGCACAGATACGCAGTATTTT.

This clonotype has a handful of counts. The chain has TRBV4-1 and TRBJ1-5; tentative D call: TRBD1 (5 bases). V lost 3 bases, J lost 3 bases, and 15 bases lay in between. Germline CDR1 reads MGHRA; CDR2 reads YSYEKL. The CDR3 extends over 16 amino acids. In DNA form, the CDR3 reads TGCGCCAGCAGCCATCTAGGACGGGGGGACAATCAGCCCCAGCATTTT. It yields the protein CASSHLGRGDNQPQHF.

The J gene is TRBJ1-5, the V gene TRBV19; D is perhaps TRBD1 (6 bases). This CDR3 has 16 residues. V shed 9 bases and J shed 7 bases, with 25 bases lying between them. The germline V gene has CDR1 LNHDA and CDR2 SQIVND (reference sequence). The CDR3 is CASGPLPTGLVQPQHF. The CDR3 bases are TGTGCCAGCGGCCCGTTACCCACAGGGCTAGTCCAGCCCCAGCATTTT. The variable domain in full, completed from reference TRBV19 and TRBJ1-5, reads DGGITQSPKYLFRKEGQNVTLSCEQNLNHDAMYWYRQDPGQGLRLIYYSQIVNDFQKGDIAEGYSVSREKKESFPLTVTSAQKNPTAFYLCASGPLPTGLVQPQHFGDGTRLSIL.

The chain joins TRBV7-2 to TRBJ2-1, with unresolved D. The CDR3 is 15 residues long. CDR1 is SGHTA, CDR2 FQGNSA, per germline. V lost 0 bases and J 10 bases, leaving 16 bases between the germline ends. The CDR3 spells CASSLAMVTSYEQFF. Written as DNA, the CDR3 is TGTGCCAGCAGCTTAGCGATGGTTACCTCCTACGAGCAGTTCTTC.

Only a few counts were recorded for this clonotype. This sequence joins TRBV20-1 and TRBJ2-3, with TRBD2 matching over 16 bases. The germline CDR1 and CDR2 sequences are DFQATT and SNEGSKA (reference sequence). Trimming took 8 bases from V and 6 from J; bases not matched to a gene: 11. This CDR3 spans 16 amino acids. Written as DNA, the CDR3 is TGCAGTCGCCGAATGGGACTAGCGGGAGGGCCGGATACGCAGTATTTT. Translating it yields CSRRMGLAGGPDTQYF.

The rearrangement joins TRBV20-1 to TRBJ2-7, with 7 positions matching TRBD1. V dropped 3 bases and J dropped 0; count of bases not matched to a gene: 5. The CDR3 is 14 residues long. In germline, CDR1 is DFQATT, CDR2 SNEGSKA (reference sequence). The CDR3 region has the DNA TGCAGTGCTAGGTCCCGGGACAGCTCCTACGAGCAGTACTTC. Translation gives CSARSRDSSYEQYF.

About this clonotype itself: The germline gene is not matched at one end of the junction; a read error may be the cause. The J gene is TRBJ2-5, the V gene TRBV27; 8 bases align to TRBD1. The assigned J gene may be wrong: the sequence end matches TRBJ2-7 better. The germline V gene has CDR1 MNHEY and CDR2 SMNVEV (reference sequence). The CDR3 totals 15 residues. DNA for the CDR3: TGTACCAGCAGTTCGGGAGCGACAGGGGTGCGCGAGCAGTACTTC. Translating gives CTSSSGATGVREQYF.

V gene TRBV2 combines with J gene TRBJ2-1; no clear D. V dropped 2 bases and J dropped 4 bases, with 12 bases sitting between them. The CDR3 has 15 residues. Germline assignment: CDR1 SNHLY and CDR2 FYNNEI. CDR3 DNA sequence: TGTGCCAGCAGTGAATATTCCGAGCGTTACAATGAGCAGTTCTTC. Protein sequence: CASSEYSERYNEQFF.

This clonotype was seen a handful of times. V and J are TRBV12-3 or TRBV12-4 and TRBJ2-3, with D perhaps TRBD2 (5 bases). The V gene lost 6 bases and the J gene lost 0 bases, with 19 bases spanning the gap. The CDR3 has 17 residues. The CDR3 bases are TGTGCCAGCAGGCTAAGGCGCGGGTTTACTAGCACAGATACGCAGTATTTT. This codes for CASRLRRGFTSTDTQYF.

This clonotype has ten or more counts. The chain recombines TRBV6-5 with TRBJ2-3; D unresolved. Deletions cut 4 bases from V and 9 bases from J, with 11 bases between. Germline V gene lookup returns CDR1 MNHEY and CDR2 SVGAGI. The CDR3 is made up of 12 amino acids. The chain's CDR3 is CASSLPLGTQYF. CDR3 nucleotide sequence: TGTGCCAGCAGTTTGCCTTTGGGGACGCAGTATTTT.

This clonotype showed up just a few times. The chain has TRBV2 and TRBJ2-7; maybe TRBD1 (7 bases). V gave up 10 bases and J gave up 3 bases, with 13 bases separating them. The length of the CDR3 is 12 residues. CDR1 is SNHLY, CDR2 FYNNEI, per germline. The CDR3 reads CAIQGGGYEQYF. The DNA of the CDR3 is TGTGCCATCCAGGGGGGAGGCTACGAGCAGTACTTC.

V gene TRBV29-1 combines with J gene TRBJ1-4; D remains ambiguous. CDR3 length: 11 amino acids. The germline CDR1 and CDR2 sequences are SQVTM and ANQGSEA. Trimming cost V 6 bases and J 3 bases, with 5 bases left between them. This chain's CDR3 is CSVWANEKLFF. CDR3 nucleotide sequence: TGCAGCGTGTGGGCTAATGAAAAACTGTTTTTT.